This T cell receptor (beta chain) emerged from a study of cytomegalovirus exposure and HLA in healthy donors. Findings of the study overall: A later analysis found most CMV-associated TCR beta chains apparently HLA-restricted.

Primers for the PCR totalled 60 Vbeta and 13 Jbeta. Some clones are missing from TCRdb's copy, which holds only in-frame ones; the method was immunoSEQ multiplex PCR. The table lists approximately 210,000 clones, approximately 80% of them singletons, with roughly 10% in the top ten. The CDR3 is made up of 15 amino acids. The junction had 11 bases not matched to a gene; V was cut back by 6 bases and J by 4 bases. The germline V gene has CDR1 MNHNY and CDR2 SVGAGI (reference sequence). This clone was recorded only once. Its target is unknown. V is TRBV6-6 and J is TRBJ2-5, with 7 nucleotides matching TRBD2. The source material was PBMCs. This receptor was identified in a woman aged 45-65 years in good health and CMV-seropositive. CDR3 residues: CASRSPVWEGETQYF. The CDR3, as DNA: TGTGCCAGCAGATCTCCAGTGTGGGAGGGAGAGACCCAGTACTTC.